The present entry profiles one T cell receptor beta chain with its context. Antigen: not known. Relative to the germline gene, one junction end is altered; a read error may explain this. CDR3 length: 13 amino acids. The germline gives CDR1 LNHDA, CDR2 SQIVND (reference sequence). The data derive from a study of CD8+ T cells in alopecia areata. Regarding the study as a whole: More clonal than normal scalp was lesional scalp, particularly alopecia totalis/universalis.

Sequencing templates came from extracted RNA that was reverse transcribed into cDNA. Sequencing was performed with immunoSEQ multiplex PCR; in TCRdb, only in-frame clones are kept and a portion is missing. Counted here are about 98,000 clones, 40% to 55% occurring once; the ten biggest clones make up about 0.79%. The receptor was isolated from a human donor with alopecia areata. The chain combines TRBV19 with TRBJ2-1; D unclear. The specimen sequenced was CD4+ T cells sorted from blood. Here the CDR3 reads CASSLDSNNEQFF. The CDR3 region has the DNA TGTGCCAGTAGCCTAGACTCCAACAATGAGCAGTTCTTC.